Below are 7 T cell receptor beta chains sequenced from a single sample in a study of cytomegalovirus exposure and HLA in healthy donors. This PCR relied on a set of 60 Vbeta primers and 13 Jbeta primers. The protocol was immunoSEQ multiplex PCR, while the TCRdb copy is restricted to in-frame clones and leaves out a portion. The sample has over 80,000 clones; approximately 79% are singletons. The sample comprised PBMCs. The receptors come from a female donor in good health and CMV-seronegative.

V gene TRBV5-1 combines with J gene TRBJ2-3; the match to TRBD2 covers 14 bases. CDR1 is SGHRS, CDR2 YFSETQ, per germline. V was pared by 3 bases and J by 5 bases, with 5 bases of the junction left unmatched. This CDR3 is 16 amino acids long. The CDR3 DNA is TGCGCCAGCAGCTCGGGACTAGCGGGAGTAGGAGATACGCAGTATTTT. As protein: CASSSGLAGVGDTQYF.

This clone was observed many times. This chain joins TRBV2 and TRBJ2-7, with D perhaps matching TRBD2 (5 bases). V gave up 0 bases and J gave up 4 bases, with 13 bases separating them. The CDR3 spans 15 residues. The germline V gene has CDR1 SNHLY and CDR2 FYNNEI. CDR3 amino acids: CASSEARLASYEQYF. CDR3 coding DNA: TGTGCCAGCAGTGAAGCGCGGCTAGCTAGTTACGAGCAGTACTTC.

This clone was seen a single time. This rearrangement joins TRBV2 to TRBJ1-5; 7 bases align to TRBD1. Trimming at V came to 6 bases and at J to 2 bases, leaving 10 bases not matched to a gene. The CDR3 loop spans 16 amino acids. The germline V gene has CDR1 SNHLY and CDR2 FYNNEI. CDR3 loop: CASSAEQGYGNQPQHF. The DNA of the CDR3 is TGTGCCAGCAGCGCGGAACAGGGGTATGGCAATCAGCCCCAGCATTTT.

The chain employs TRBV28 and TRBJ1-2; 7 bases are a match to TRBD1. With 2 bases clipped from V and 2 bases from J, the junction kept 5 bases outside the gene matches. This CDR3 has 15 residues. Germline assignment: CDR1 MDHEN and CDR2 SYDVKM. The DNA for the CDR3 is TGTGCCAGCAGTTTAACAGGGGCCCTAAACTATGGCTACACCTTC. Amino acid sequence: CASSLTGALNYGYTF.

V and J are TRBV7-8 and TRBJ2-7, with 9 nucleotides matching TRBD1. The germline gives CDR1 SGHVS, CDR2 FQNEAQ. Trimming took 2 bases from V and 2 from J; bases not matched to a gene: 4. There are 15 residues in the CDR3. The DNA for the CDR3 is TGTGCCAGCAGCTTAAGAGGACAGGGGCCCTACGAGCAGTACTTC. Translated: CASSLRGQGPYEQYF.

Only a few counts were recorded for this clone. This chain uses TRBV5-1 with TRBJ2-3; 11 bases fit TRBD2. V lost 5 bases to trimming and J lost 0 bases; unmatched junction nucleotides: 11. CDR1 and CDR2 (germline): SGHRS, YFSETQ. The CDR3 loop spans 18 amino acids. The CDR3 spells CASSPQLAGGSSTDTQYF. For the CDR3, the DNA is TGCGCCAGCAGTCCCCAATTAGCGGGGGGGAGTAGCACAGATACGCAGTATTTT.

The rearrangement joins TRBV20-1 to TRBJ2-4; unclear D gene. V was clipped by 4 bases and J by 10 bases, with 11 bases between them. CDR3 length equals 11 residues. Germline CDR1 and CDR2: DFQATT and SNEGSKA (reference sequence). The CDR3 DNA sequence: TGCAGTGCTAACCTACTACGAATTCAGTACTTC. Its protein is CSANLLRIQYF.